Listed here is a single T cell receptor beta chain. The antigen is undetermined. Per the germline V gene, CDR1 is SGHTA and CDR2 is FQGTGA. V gave up 1 base and J gave up 0 bases, with 6 bases separating them. CDR3 length equals 15 residues. The primer mix had 60 Vbeta and 13 Jbeta primers. Sequencing was performed with immunoSEQ multiplex PCR; in TCRdb, only in-frame clones are kept and a portion is missing. The table includes approximately 140,000 clones, roughly 72% detected once. This sample was taken from a study of cytomegalovirus exposure and HLA in healthy donors. Broader study findings: For most TCR beta V segments, an earlier analysis put the productive rate at about 90% or about 30% of the time. As a later analysis showed, a missense DCLRE1C variant was linked to trimming of TCR beta V- and J-genes. The likely origin of a cluster of highly shared sequence variants was a sequencing artifact. V segments that were indistinguishable, TRBV6-2 and TRBV6-3 among them, were omitted from analysis.

Source material: PBMCs. The V gene is TRBV7-3, the J gene TRBJ2-2, with D hard to call. This sequence was found in a woman aged 45-59 years in good health and CMV-seronegative. The CDR3 bases are TGTGCCAGCAGCTTAATAGACTCGAACACCGGGGAGCTGTTTTTT. This gives the protein CASSLIDSNTGELFF.